These 26 T cell receptor beta chains came from one sample sequenced in a study of T-cell reconstitution after alpha-beta-depleted transplantation in children (dated by TCRdb to the mid-2010s). Library construction relied on PCR. Sequencing relied on an Illumina HiSeq 2500. Molecular barcoding was employed in the preparation of TCR libraries, with unique molecular identifiers being used to normalize TCRbeta repertoire quantification. TCRdb reanalyzed the raw reads on its own, using fastp at Q25 for trimming and MiXCR for clone calling, and kept in-frame beta chains. Each CDR3 protein gets just one entry, which takes the most common genes and DNA from the rows behind it. This sample comprises some 400,000 distinct CDR3 sequences, about 20% of them detected only once. Approximately 3.8% of the sample is taken by the ten largest. The input for sequencing was PBMCs from the stem cell graft donor, taken from the stem cell graft. Receptors originate from a human donor who donated a stem cell graft to a child with acute myeloid leukemia.

This clonotype was found many times. V is TRBV7-9 and J is TRBJ2-7, with D unresolved. The CDR3 totals 11 residues. The ends were cut back, 8 bases at V and 0 bases at J, with 5 bases in the middle. The V gene's germline CDR1 is SEHNR and CDR2 FQNEAQ (reference sequence). The DNA for the CDR3 is TGTGCCAGCGTAGGCTCCTACGAGCAGTACTTC. It specifies CASVGSYEQYF.

The chain uses TRBV12-3 or TRBV12-4 and TRBJ2-1; 9 nucleotides agree with TRBD2. V was pared by 4 bases and J by 3 bases, with 7 bases of the junction left unmatched. The CDR3 consists of 16 residues. The chain's CDR3 is CASSSLGTSSYNEQFF. For the CDR3, the DNA is TGTGCCAGCAGTTCTCTGGGGACTAGCAGCTACAATGAGCAGTTCTTC.

The chain carries TRBV28 and TRBJ2-7; a weak D match, TRBD1 (6 bases). Trimming took off 7 bases at V and 3 bases at J, with 13 bases between the two ends. The CDR3 extends over 13 amino acids. Germline CDR1 MDHEN, CDR2 SYDVKM. For the CDR3, the DNA is TGTGCCAGCACGATGGCAGGGGACTACGAGCAGTACTTC. This sequence encodes CASTMAGDYEQYF.

CDR3 in DNA: TGTGCCAGCAGAGGAGTGGGGCAGGGGGAAGAGACCCAGTACTTC. As protein: CASRGVGQGEETQYF. This chain links TRBV21-1 with TRBJ2-5; TRBD1 was called by the table and not checked on the DNA. TRBV21-1 has pseudogene status. This CDR3 has 15 amino acids.

V and J are TRBV12-3 or TRBV12-4 and TRBJ1-2; possibly TRBD1 for D (6 bases). The ends were cut back, 6 bases at V and 2 bases at J, with 13 bases in the middle. This CDR3 has 14 residues. The CDR3 protein is CASSNAGTNYGYTF. The CDR3, as DNA: TGTGCCAGCAGCAACGCCGGGACAAACTATGGCTACACCTTC.

This clonotype was seen only a few times. The chain employs TRBV12-3 or TRBV12-4 and TRBJ2-1, with 7 bases fitting TRBD1. V dropped 11 bases and J dropped 6; count of bases not matched to a gene: 13. The CDR3 runs to 14 residues. This CDR3 is CAVRLGTVFNEQFF. The CDR3 DNA is TGTGCCGTGCGCCTCGGGACAGTCTTCAATGAGCAGTTCTTC.

This clonotype was picked up many times. This rearrangement joins TRBV29-1 to TRBJ1-1; D is undetermined. V lost 4 bases and J lost 5, with 14 bases in between. Germline V CDR1 and CDR2: SQVTM, ANQGSEA. The CDR3 extends over 13 amino acids. The CDR3 DNA sequence: TGCAGCGTTGCCGGTCTGCCCGCGACTGAAGCTTTCTTT. Amino acid sequence: CSVAGLPATEAFF.

This chain links TRBV7-8 with TRBJ2-2, with TRBD2 as a possible D gene (5 bases). V lost 5 bases to trimming and J lost 1 base, with 14 bases between them. Germline CDR1 SGHVS, CDR2 FQNEAQ. This CDR3 has 16 amino acids. CDR3 protein: CASSLQTGRNTGELFF. In DNA, the CDR3 is TGTGCCAGCAGCCTACAGACTGGGAGGAACACCGGGGAGCTGTTTTTT.

The chain recombines TRBV5-6 with TRBJ1-1; D remains unclear. Germline values: CDR1 SGHDT, CDR2 YYEEEE. Trimming stripped 0 bases from V and 5 bases from J, with 5 bases between. The CDR3 sequence is 12 residues long. CDR3 sequence reads: CASSLDTTEAFF. Written as DNA, the CDR3 is TGTGCCAGCAGCTTGGACACTACTGAAGCTTTCTTT.

This clonotype occurred a few times. The chain combines TRBV7-3 with TRBJ2-5; 7 bases match TRBD2. This CDR3 is 14 amino acids long. The germline gives CDR1 SGHTA, CDR2 FQGTGA. The junction had 4 bases not matched to a gene; V was cut back by 4 bases and J by 2 bases. The CDR3 DNA sequence: TGTGCCAGCAGCTCAGTGGGGGGGCAAGAGACCCAGTACTTC. This translates into CASSSVGGQETQYF.

The V and J genes are TRBV7-2 and TRBJ2-7; 8 bases line up with TRBD2. The CDR3 consists of 15 residues. Germline values: CDR1 SGHTA, CDR2 FQGNSA. V was clipped by 4 bases and J by 6 bases; unmatched bases: 11. The CDR3 bases are TGTGCCAGCAGCTCCCCGTCTAGCGGGTGGATCGAGCAGTACTTC. This gives the protein CASSSPSSGWIEQYF.

This clonotype was counted between two and nine times. V usage is TRBV20-1 and J usage is TRBJ2-1, with 10 bases identical to TRBD2. Trimming at V came to 4 bases and at J to 10 bases, leaving 13 bases not matched to a gene. This CDR3 contains 15 residues. Germline CDR1 and CDR2: DFQATT and SNEGSKA (reference sequence). Here the CDR3 DNA reads TGCAGTGCTAAAACAGCGGGAGGGGGTTTCGGGGAGCAGTTCTTC. This codes for CSAKTAGGGFGEQFF.

This chain links TRBV21-1 with TRBJ2-7; the DNA was not used to check the table's D call, TRBD1. TRBV21-1 is described as a pseudogene. There are 14 residues in the CDR3. CDR3 amino acids: CASSTRDRDYEQYF. The CDR3 coding sequence is TGTGCCAGCAGCACGAGGGACAGGGATTACGAGCAGTACTTC.

CDR3 residues: CSVGSTDLDEKLFF. Written as DNA, the CDR3 is TGCAGCGTCGGTTCCACTGATTTGGATGAAAAACTGTTTTTT. The rearrangement uses TRBV29-1 and TRBJ1-4; D remains unclear. CDR3 length: 14 residues. Between the trimmed V and J ends, which lost 6 bases and 6 bases, there was a span of 17 bases. Germline values: CDR1 SQVTM, CDR2 ANQGSEA.

This clonotype was seen ten or more times. The chain recombines TRBV29-1 with TRBJ2-5; D is undetermined. Germline V CDR1 and CDR2: SQVTM, ANQGSEA. The germline V and J ends were trimmed by 6 bases and 0 bases, with 11 bases remaining between them. This CDR3 is built from 13 residues. The CDR3 loop is CSVDGSNQETQYF. CDR3 DNA sequence: TGCAGCGTCGACGGATCCAACCAAGAGACCCAGTACTTC. The entire variable domain, with the rest obtained from reference TRBV29-1 and TRBJ2-5, is as follows: SAVISQKPSRDICQRGTSLTIQCQVDSQVTMMFWYRQQPGQSLTLIATANQGSEATYESGFVIDKFPISRPNLTFSTLTVSNMSPEDSSIYLCSVDGSNQETQYFGPGTRLLVL.

The chain is built from TRBV10-3 and TRBJ1-1; D ambiguous. The V gene lost 4 bases and the J gene lost 3 bases, with 9 bases spanning the gap. The CDR3 runs 13 residues. The V gene's germline CDR1 is ENHRY and CDR2 SYGVKD. In DNA, the CDR3 is TGTGCCATCAGTGGCAGGTTGGACACTGAAGCTTTCTTT. Its translation: CAISGRLDTEAFF.

The table lists this clonotype with a few counts. The chain employs TRBV7-2 and TRBJ2-1; D gene ambiguous. The CDR3 has 14 amino acids. Per germline, CDR1 SGHTA and CDR2 FQGNSA. With 3 bases removed from V and 0 bases from J, the gap between germline ends came to 6 bases. The CDR3 region is CASSLAFSYNEQFF. The CDR3 DNA is TGTGCCAGCAGCTTGGCGTTCTCCTACAATGAGCAGTTCTTC. The whole variable domain, remainder taken from reference TRBV7-2 and TRBJ2-1, is GAGVSQSPSNKVTEKGKDVELRCDPISGHTALYWYRQSLGQGLEFLIYFQGNSAPDKSGLPSDRFSAERTGGSVSTLTIQRTQQEDSAVYLCASSLAFSYNEQFFGPGTRLTVL.

This clonotype appeared a single time. The rearrangement links TRBV28 to TRBJ2-7; 14 bases fit TRBD2. Germline V CDR1 and CDR2: MDHEN, SYDVKM. The CDR3 spans 16 residues. J was trimmed by 3 bases and V by 2 bases; bases with no gene match: 3. CDR3 in DNA: TGTGCCAGCAGTTTACGGGGACTAGCGGGAGTCTACGAGCAGTACTTC. This gives the protein CASSLRGLAGVYEQYF.

This clonotype was found a few times. V is TRBV24-1 and J is TRBJ2-1; 12 positions match TRBD1. In germline, CDR1 is KGHDR, CDR2 SFDVKD. The junction had 1 base not matched to a gene; V was cut back by 3 bases and J by 5 bases. The length of the CDR3 is 15 residues. In DNA form, the CDR3 reads TGTGCCACCAGTGATGGGACAGGGGGCCACAATGAGCAGTTCTTC. Translation gives CATSDGTGGHNEQFF.

A few counts support this clonotype. The chain is built from TRBV7-2 and TRBJ2-4, with D possibly being TRBD2 (5 bases). The germline gives CDR1 SGHTA, CDR2 FQGNSA. Trimming stripped 4 bases from V and 0 bases from J, with 13 bases between. The CDR3 extends over 16 amino acids. CDR3 coding DNA: TGTGCCAGCAGCTCCCACAGCGGACTAGCCAAAAACATTCAGTACTTC. This gives the protein CASSSHSGLAKNIQYF.

This clonotype was found many times. The chain combines TRBV29-1 with TRBJ1-3; D gene ambiguous. There are 13 residues in the CDR3. Trimming left V 0 bases short and J 2 bases short, with 5 bases between. In germline, CDR1 is SQVTM, CDR2 ANQGSEA. The CDR3 DNA follows: TGCAGCGTTGAAGACCCAGCTGGAAACACCATATATTTT. Protein product: CSVEDPAGNTIYF.

This clonotype was seen more than once but under ten times. This rearrangement joins TRBV7-9 to TRBJ2-1; possibly TRBD1 or TRBD2 for D (6 bases each). V shed 5 bases and J shed 8 bases, with 13 bases lying between them. This CDR3 comprises 13 residues. CDR1 is SEHNR, CDR2 FQNEAQ, per germline (reference sequence). The CDR3 DNA is TGTGCCAGCAGCCCTAATAGGGGGGATGAGCAGTTCTTC. This encodes CASSPNRGDEQFF.

This clonotype was observed many times. The chain employs TRBV5-1 and TRBJ2-1; possibly TRBD2 for D (5 bases). This CDR3 is 14 amino acids long. Between the trimmed V and J ends, which lost 0 bases and 6 bases, there was a span of 10 bases. The germline CDR1 and CDR2 sequences are SGHRS and YFSETQ. The CDR3 DNA is TGCGCCAGCAGCTTGGGGGTACTAGTCAATGAGCAGTTCTTC. It codes for CASSLGVLVNEQFF.

This clonotype has a count of ten or more. The chain recombines TRBV20-1 with TRBJ2-1; D not resolved. Per germline, CDR1 DFQATT and CDR2 SNEGSKA (reference sequence). This CDR3 comprises 11 residues. Between the trimmed V and J ends, which lost 6 bases and 11 bases, there was a span of 14 bases. CDR3 DNA sequence: TGCAGTGCCTCGTCCCGGAATCAGCAGTTCTTC. It encodes CSASSRNQQFF.

This clonotype was seen a few times. The chain has TRBV20-1 and TRBJ1-6; D gene ambiguous. The CDR3 totals 15 residues. V gave up 3 bases and J gave up 0 bases, with 9 bases separating them. Germline V gene sequence: CDR1 DFQATT, CDR2 SNEGSKA (reference sequence). This chain's CDR3 is CSASATSSYNSPLHF. In nucleotides, the CDR3 is TGCAGTGCTAGTGCCACGAGCTCCTATAATTCACCCCTCCACTTT.

This clonotype was seen repeatedly, ten times or more. The V gene is TRBV12-3 or TRBV12-4, the J gene TRBJ2-1; D ambiguous. Deletions cut 3 bases from V and 8 bases from J, with 5 bases between. The CDR3 spans 11 residues. The CDR3 loop is CASSFKDEQFF. CDR3 DNA: TGTGCCAGCAGTTTCAAGGATGAGCAGTTCTTC.